Ten or more counts support the clone carrying this T cell receptor (beta chain). What it binds is not known. The data were obtained in a study of response to subunit inactivated influenza vaccine. From germline, CDR1 is ENHRY and CDR2 SYGVKD. The CDR3 contains 13 residues. The trim removed 11 bases at V and 4 bases at J, leaving 10 bases unmatched. Points from the study as a whole: Seasonal influenza vaccination, on each occasion, was suggested by the authors to recruit few new T cells.

TCRdb re-called the RT-PCR reads through MiXCR, storing one row per CDR3 protein. Of 200,000 to 300,000 distinct CDR3 sequences in the sample, more than 10% were seen once. Sequenced material: non-naive T cells sorted from PBMCs, taken about 14 days before vaccination. V usage is TRBV10-3 and J usage is TRBJ1-1, with 7 bases matching TRBD1. This receptor was identified in a man aged 45-65 years who received an inactivated influenza vaccine. The CDR3 bases are TGTGCCGTCTCAGGGGGATCATCCACTGAAGCTTTCTTT. Translation gives CAVSGGSSTEAFF.